One sample yielded the 30 T cell receptor beta chains listed below, sequenced in a study of shared clonotypes between healthy human individuals. TCRdb's copy holds only in-frame clones and misses some; the assay was immunoSEQ multiplex PCR. Among approximately 1,500,000 clones listed, roughly 98% were seen once. Sample: naive CD4+ T cells sorted from blood. Subset reported: CD45RA+ positively selected. These receptor sequences come from a man younger than 40 in good health.

This chain uses TRBV9 with TRBJ2-3; weak D call: TRBD2 (6 bases). This CDR3 comprises 16 residues. The V end lost 0 bases, the J end lost 2 bases, and 13 bases lay between the germline ends. Germline CDR1 is SGDLS and CDR2 is YYNGEE. CDR3 nucleotides: TGTGCCAGCAGCGTAGGACCTGGGGGGTCCACAGATACGCAGTATTTT. It encodes CASSVGPGGSTDTQYF. The whole variable domain, remainder taken from reference TRBV9 and TRBJ2-3, is DSGVTQTPKHLITATGQRVTLRCSPRSGDLSVYWYQQSLDQGLQFLIQYYNGEERAKGNILERFSAQQFPDLHSELNLSSLELGDSALYFCASSVGPGGSTDTQYFGPGTRLTVL.

As regards this clone: The sample contains more than one DNA sequence encoding this CDR3. The rearrangement links TRBV25-1 to TRBJ2-7; D is unclear. The ends were cut back, 3 bases at V and 1 base at J, with 4 bases in the middle. The length of the CDR3 is 12 residues. CDR1 and CDR2 from the germline V gene are MGHDK and SYGVNS. CDR3 in amino acids: CASSDLSYEQYF. CDR3 nucleotide sequence: TGTGCCAGCAGTGATCTGTCCTACGAGCAGTACTTC.

The rearrangement uses TRBV27 and TRBJ2-2, with TRBD1 as a possible D gene (5 bases). The ends were cut back, 3 bases at V and 4 bases at J, with 12 bases in the middle. Germline-derived CDR1 and CDR2 are MNHEY and SMNVEV (reference sequence). The CDR3 runs to 15 residues. The CDR3 reads CASSFRAWGTGELFF. As DNA, the CDR3 is TGTGCCAGCAGTTTCAGGGCCTGGGGCACCGGGGAGCTGTTTTTT.

This sequence joins TRBV5-1 and TRBJ2-7; 11 bases are shared with TRBD2. CDR1 and CDR2 (germline): SGHRS, YFSETQ. V dropped 3 bases and J dropped 4; count of bases not matched to a gene: 6. The CDR3 extends over 15 amino acids. CDR3 DNA sequence: TGCGCCAGCAGCTCGGGACTAGCGGACGGGTACGAGCAGTACTTC. Its protein is CASSSGLADGYEQYF.

The chain carries TRBV29-1 and TRBJ2-7; 8 bases are a match to TRBD1. Trimming took 7 bases from V and 2 from J; bases not matched to a gene: 4. CDR3 length: 12 amino acids. From germline, CDR1 is SQVTM and CDR2 ANQGSEA. The CDR3 DNA reads TGCAGCGCTGGACAGGGTACCTACGAGCAGTACTTC. Its protein is CSAGQGTYEQYF.

The chain employs TRBV2 and TRBJ2-7; 10 positions match TRBD1. CDR3 length equals 12 residues. The germline gives CDR1 SNHLY, CDR2 FYNNEI. Unmatched junction bases numbered 7, after V lost 11 bases and J lost 6 bases. CDR3 protein: CAGRDRGTEQYF. CDR3 coding DNA: TGTGCCGGCCGGGACAGGGGTACCGAGCAGTACTTC.

The chain has TRBV19 and TRBJ2-7; 11 bases are a match to TRBD2. CDR3 size: 15 residues. V shed 3 bases and J 4 bases; nucleotides not matched to a gene: 5. Germline V gene lookup returns CDR1 LNHDA and CDR2 SQIVND (reference sequence). The CDR3 DNA is TGTGCCAGTAGTATCGGACTAGCGGGCCCTTACGAGCAGTACTTC. Amino acids: CASSIGLAGPYEQYF.

This clone was seen once. In DNA, the CDR3 is TGTGCCAGCAGCCCCTGGGGGGTGGGCGGGACGACCTACGAGCAGTACTTC. Translation gives CASSPWGVGGTTYEQYF. The chain is built from TRBV5-4 and TRBJ2-7, with D possibly matching TRBD2 (6 bases). V lost 4 bases and J lost 2, with 22 bases in between. Per germline, CDR1 SGHNT and CDR2 YYREEE (reference sequence). The CDR3 loop spans 17 amino acids.

The chain recombines TRBV27 with TRBJ2-7; no clear D. This CDR3 is 14 amino acids long. V was trimmed by 0 bases and J by 0 bases, leaving 6 bases between them. Germline V gives CDR1 MNHEY, CDR2 SMNVEV (reference sequence). The CDR3: CASSLSVISYEQYF. DNA for the CDR3: TGTGCCAGCAGTTTATCAGTTATCTCCTACGAGCAGTACTTC.

V is TRBV5-4 and J is TRBJ2-3, with D uncertain. The V end lost 4 bases, the J end lost 1 base, and 19 bases lay between the germline ends. The V gene's germline CDR1 is SGHNT and CDR2 YYREEE (reference sequence). CDR3 length: 17 amino acids. This chain's CDR3 is CASSMPGRNGRTDTQYF. The CDR3 nucleotides are TGTGCCAGCAGCATGCCCGGCCGCAACGGACGCACAGATACGCAGTATTTT.

The V gene is TRBV5-1, the J gene TRBJ2-5, with 7 bases identical to TRBD2. CDR3 size: 14 residues. Per the germline V gene, CDR1 is SGHRS and CDR2 is YFSETQ. V was pared by 5 bases and J by 5 bases, with 9 bases of the junction left unmatched. CDR3: CASRFSGPEETQYF. The DNA of the CDR3 is TGCGCCAGCAGATTTAGCGGGCCCGAGGAGACCCAGTACTTC.

This clone is a singleton in its sample. In DNA, the CDR3 is TGTGCCAGCAGCCAGCCTGCGGGGCGGCCGACTAGTTACGAGCAGTACTTC. Protein product: CASSQPAGRPTSYEQYF. This sequence joins TRBV7-2 and TRBJ2-7, with D possibly TRBD2 on 6 matching bases. Germline values: CDR1 SGHTA, CDR2 FQGNSA. Trimming took 5 bases from V and 4 from J, leaving 24 bases between them. CDR3 length: 17 amino acids.

The chain uses TRBV21-1 and TRBJ2-7; the DNA was not compared with TRBD2, the D call given in the table. TRBV21-1 is a known pseudogene. The CDR3 length is 18 residues. For the CDR3, the DNA is TGTGCCAGCAGAAGGTGGCGAGGTGGAATTAGCATATCCTACGAGCAGTACTTC. This gives the protein CASRRWRGGISISYEQYF.

The genes are TRBV6-5 and TRBJ2-7; 10 bases fit TRBD1. Losses at the gene ends were 7 bases for V and 5 bases for J; bases not matched to a gene: 8. The CDR3 consists of 14 residues. Germline V CDR1 and CDR2: MNHEY, SVGAGI. The CDR3 is CASTPDRGRDEQYF. CDR3 sequence (DNA): TGTGCCAGCACCCCCGACAGGGGGCGGGACGAGCAGTACTTC.

The chain links TRBV5-1 to TRBJ2-1, with D possibly TRBD1 on 6 matching bases. V lost 5 bases, J lost 3 bases, and 9 bases lay in between. Germline loops: CDR1 SGHRS, CDR2 YFSETQ. The CDR3 is made up of 13 amino acids. This chain's CDR3 is CASRQDSYNEQFF. The CDR3 DNA is TGCGCCAGCAGGCAGGACAGCTACAATGAGCAGTTCTTC.

The CDR3 region is CASSSASGIHTGELFF. CDR3 nucleotides: TGTGCCAGCAGCTCCGCAAGCGGGATTCACACCGGGGAGCTGTTTTTT. This rearrangement joins TRBV9 to TRBJ2-2, with 7 bases fitting TRBD2. The V gene's germline CDR1 is SGDLS and CDR2 YYNGEE. J gave up 3 bases and V 4 bases, and 9 bases lay outside the gene matches. The CDR3 consists of 16 residues.

The chain couples TRBV4-3 to TRBJ1-4; 7 nucleotides agree with TRBD1. V gave up 0 bases and J gave up 2 bases; unmatched junction bases: 6. This CDR3 region has 17 residues. Germline values: CDR1 LGHNA, CDR2 YSLEER. The CDR3 sequence is CASSQDQLRGTNEKLFF. The CDR3 DNA sequence: TGCGCCAGCAGCCAAGATCAGCTCAGGGGGACTAATGAAAAACTGTTTTTT.

In DNA form, the CDR3 reads TGTGCCAGCGGTTCCCGCCGGGAGGACCCTATCCATACAAATGAGCAGTTCTTC. This translates into CASGSRREDPIHTNEQFF. The V and J genes are TRBV5-5 and TRBJ2-1, with TRBD2 identical over 7 bases. CDR3 length: 18 amino acids. Germline CDR1 reads SGHKS; CDR2 reads YYEKEE (reference sequence). Losses at the gene ends were 7 bases for V and 7 bases for J; bases not matched to a gene: 23.

The chain recombines TRBV9 with TRBJ2-1; D is possibly TRBD1 (5 bases). V was pared by 3 bases and J by 8 bases, with 15 bases between. Germline V gene sequence: CDR1 SGDLS, CDR2 YYNGEE. The CDR3 covers 14 residues. DNA for the CDR3: TGTGCCAGCAGCGACCACAGGCTTGGGGATGAGCAGTTCTTC. Translating it yields CASSDHRLGDEQFF.

The DNA for the CDR3 is TGTGCCTGGACCCCAGGGGATTATGGCTACACCTTC. Its protein is CAWTPGDYGYTF. V and J are TRBV30 and TRBJ1-2; the D gene is possibly TRBD1 (6 bases). V gave up 4 bases and J gave up 5 bases, with 11 bases separating them. The germline V gene has CDR1 GTSNPN and CDR2 SVGIG (reference sequence). This CDR3 is 12 amino acids long.

The CDR3 DNA reads as TGCGCCAGCAGCACGTCTAGCGGGAGCAGCACAGATACGCAGTATTTT. It specifies CASSTSSGSSTDTQYF. The J gene is TRBJ2-3, the V gene TRBV5-1; 10 bases line up with TRBD2. Looked up from germline, CDR1 is SGHRS and CDR2 is YFSETQ. J lost 0 bases, V lost 4 bases, and 5 bases had no gene match. The CDR3 extends over 16 amino acids.

The CDR3 DNA follows: TGTGCCAGCAGCTTAGCGCTTTCCGGCAGGGGGAGCGGCTATAGCAATCAGCCCCAGCATTTT. This gives the protein CASSLALSGRGSGYSNQPQHF. The V call is TRBV7-2, the J call TRBJ1-5; 7 bases match TRBD1. Per the germline V gene, CDR1 is SGHTA and CDR2 is FQGNSA. V lost 0 bases, J lost 0 bases, and 17 bases stayed unmatched. CDR3 length equals 21 residues.

V is TRBV25-1 and J is TRBJ2-5; D unclear. Deletions cut 3 bases from V and 3 bases from J, with 8 bases between. Germline V gives CDR1 MGHDK, CDR2 SYGVNS. This CDR3 has 13 amino acids. The CDR3 loop is CASSEVGKETQYF. The CDR3 DNA reads as TGTGCCAGCAGTGAGGTAGGGAAAGAGACCCAGTACTTC.

The rearrangement links TRBV5-4 to TRBJ2-7; 8 nucleotides align to TRBD2. The CDR3 is made up of 14 amino acids. J was trimmed by 2 bases and V by 4 bases; bases with no gene match: 5. From germline, CDR1 is SGHNT and CDR2 YYREEE (reference sequence). The CDR3 region has the DNA TGTGCCAGCAGCCCCACTAGCGGAGCCTACGAGCAGTACTTC. Its translation is CASSPTSGAYEQYF.

This rearrangement joins TRBV10-1 to TRBJ1-1; 8 positions agree with TRBD1. There are 14 residues in the CDR3. CDR1 is WNHNN and CDR2 is SYGVQD in the germline V gene (reference sequence). J was trimmed by 3 bases and V by 2 bases; bases with no gene match: 2. The CDR3 DNA is TGCGCCAGCAGTGAGGACAGGGGACACACTGAAGCTTTCTTT. This gives the protein CASSEDRGHTEAFF.

V gene TRBV5-8 combines with J gene TRBJ2-5, with 7 bases that match TRBD1. This CDR3 is built from 14 residues. Trimming removed 4 bases from V and 2 bases from J; junction bases left unmatched: 5. Germline V gene lookup returns CDR1 SGHTS and CDR2 YDEGEE. The CDR3 is CASSLRDRQETQYF. In DNA, the CDR3 is TGTGCCAGCAGCCTGAGGGACAGACAAGAGACCCAGTACTTC.

This clone occurred a few times. The rearrangement uses TRBV9 and TRBJ1-2, with 7 nucleotides matching TRBD1. The V gene's germline CDR1 is SGDLS and CDR2 YYNGEE. V dropped 3 bases and J dropped 4; count of bases not matched to a gene: 6. CDR3 length: 14 amino acids. CDR3 residues: CASSATGQAYGYTF. CDR3 DNA sequence: TGTGCCAGCAGCGCAACCGGACAGGCCTATGGCTACACCTTC. Full variable domain (remainder filled in from reference TRBV9 and TRBJ1-2): DSGVTQTPKHLITATGQRVTLRCSPRSGDLSVYWYQQSLDQGLQFLIQYYNGEERAKGNILERFSAQQFPDLHSELNLSSLELGDSALYFCASSATGQAYGYTFGSGTRLTVV.

This clone was detected only once. The chain carries TRBV7-2 and TRBJ2-1; 10 bases fit TRBD1. Germline V gives CDR1 SGHTA, CDR2 FQGNSA. The CDR3 is 15 amino acids. V shed 6 bases, J shed 0 bases, and the junction held 2 bases outside the gene matches. The CDR3 DNA follows: TGTGCCAGCAGGGACAGGGGGAGCTCCTACAATGAGCAGTTCTTC. Its translation is CASRDRGSSYNEQFF.

This chain links TRBV4-1 with TRBJ2-1; maybe TRBD2 (6 bases). With 1 base removed from V and 2 bases from J, the gap between germline ends came to 12 bases. The CDR3 extends over 16 amino acids. Germline CDR1 reads MGHRA; CDR2 reads YSYEKL. This CDR3 reads CASSQGFGGTYNEQFF. For the CDR3, the DNA is TGCGCCAGCAGCCAAGGGTTCGGGGGTACCTACAATGAGCAGTTCTTC.

The chain employs TRBV7-9 and TRBJ2-7, with no clear D. Trimming removed 6 bases from V and 1 base from J, with 10 bases in between. The CDR3 has 13 amino acids. Germline-derived CDR1 and CDR2 are SEHNR and FQNEAQ (reference sequence). This CDR3 reads CASSSHGSYEQYF. The CDR3 bases are TGTGCCAGCAGTTCCCACGGTTCCTACGAGCAGTACTTC.